The rows below give T cell receptor beta chains drawn from one sample of a study of T cell changes during pregnancy in multiple sclerosis. Sequenced by immunoSEQ multiplex PCR; TCRdb stores in-frame clones only, minus some. The sample shows about 51,000 clones, 93% of them seen only once. The sample in question was peripheral blood, obtained in the second trimester of pregnancy. The receptors come from a female donor with multiple sclerosis, enrolled in a pregnancy study. Both conserved end residues are part of each CDR3. A D gene is named only where the DNA matches it firmly. A clone size is listed for some rows: how often the clone was seen (once, few, many), or a class if it is expanded.

>TRBJ2-5|TRBD2|TRBV7-2|-
TGTGCCAGCAGCTTGGCGGGGGAAGGGACTCGAGAGACCCAGTACTTC
CASSLAGEGTRETQYF
>TRBJ1-2|-|TRBV5-4|once
TGTGCCAGCAGCTCGGAGGGAGCTAACTATGGCTACACCTTC
CASSSEGANYGYTF
>TRBJ2-7|-|TRBV7-6|-
TGTGCCAGCAGCTTAGGGGCAGGGCCCAACTACGAGCAGTACTTC
CASSLGAGPNYEQYF
>TRBJ2-1|-|TRBV7-2|-
TGTGCCAGCAGCTTGGGCCCTAAGCAGTTCTTC
CASSLGPKQFF
>TRBJ2-7|TRBD2|TRBV13|-
TGTGCCAGCAGCTTAGGCCGGCTAGCGGGAGGCGAGCAGTACTTC
CASSLGRLAGGEQYF
>TRBJ1-2|-|TRBV5-1|-
TGCGCCAGCAGCTCGTCTTATGGCTACACCTTC
CASSSSYGYTF
>TRBJ1-5|-|TRBV19|few
TGTGCCAGTAGTATAGTGAGCGATCAGCCCCAGCATTTT
CASSIVSDQPQHF
>TRBJ1-2|-|TRBV6-6|-
TGTGCCAGCAGTTACTCTACAGGGAGTAATGGCTACACCTTC
CASSYSTGSNGYTF
>TRBJ2-5|-|TRBV30|-
TGTGCCTGGACTCGGAGACTGAACGAAGAGACCCAGTACTTC
CAWTRRLNEETQYF
>TRBJ2-7|-|TRBV19|-
TGTGCCAGTAGTAGCACAGTCTCCTACGAGCAGTACTTC
CASSSTVSYEQYF
>TRBJ2-2|TRBD2|TRBV29-1|-
TGCAGCGGATCTAGCGGGGGCGCCGGGGAGCTGTTTTTT
CSGSSGGAGELFF
>TRBJ1-5|-|TRBV2|few
TGTGCCAGCAGCCAGGGGACGAATAGCAATCAGCCCCAGCATTTT
CASSQGTNSNQPQHF
>TRBJ2-7|-|TRBV29-1|-
TGCAGCGTTGAGGTTAGCGGTACCTACGAGCAGTACTTC
CSVEVSGTYEQYF
>TRBJ2-1|-|TRBV10-3|-
TGTGCCATCAGTGAGGGCCTCTCCTACAATGAGCAGTTCTTC
CAISEGLSYNEQFF
>TRBJ2-3|TRBD2|TRBV7-6|-
TGTGCCAGCAGCTTCCCACCGGGAGGCATCAGCACAGATACGCAGTATTTT
CASSFPPGGISTDTQYF
>TRBJ2-5|-|TRBV9|-
TGTGCCAGCAGCGTCACACCGGGATACCAAGAGACCCAGTACTTC
CASSVTPGYQETQYF
>TRBJ1-2|TRBD1|TRBV7-9|-
TGTGCCAGCAGCCCGGCAGACGGACAGGGGCAGTATGGCTACACCTTC
CASSPADGQGQYGYTF
>TRBJ2-6|TRBD2|TRBV9|-
TGTGCCAGCAGCGCTTATTCCGGGACTAGCGGCCCGTGGGGGGCCAACGTCCTGACTTTC
CASSAYSGTSGPWGANVLTF
>TRBJ1-2|-|TRBV28|-
TGTGCCAGCGGGGACTTATCCTATGGCTACACCTTC
CASGDLSYGYTF
>TRBJ2-3|-|TRBV7-9|medium-sized
TGTGCCAGCAGCTTAGTGAGTATGACAACAGATACGCAGTATTTT
CASSLVSMTTDTQYF
>TRBJ1-1|TRBD1|TRBV4-3|-
TGCGCCAGCAGCCCACAGGGGGCGAACACTGAAGCTTTCTTT
CASSPQGANTEAFF
>TRBJ2-1|-|TRBV25-1|-
TGTGCCAGCAGTGAATACGGGAGTCGGAATGAGCAGTTCTTC
CASSEYGSRNEQFF
>TRBJ2-7|-|TRBV11-2|once
TGTGCCAGCAGCTTAGAGGGGCTAGCCGGGAGAGGTGGCTACGAGCAGTACTTC
CASSLEGLAGRGGYEQYF
>TRBJ1-2|TRBD1|TRBV7-9|-
TGTGCCAGCAGCTTAACTCCCGGGACAGGGGATCATGGCTACACCTTC
CASSLTPGTGDHGYTF
>TRBJ2-6|TRBD1|TRBV11-3|-
TGTGCCAGCAGCTTCAGGGGGACCTCTGGGGCCAACGTCCTGACTTTC
CASSFRGTSGANVLTF
>TRBJ1-1|TRBD1|TRBV7-9|-
TGTGCCAGCAGCCCGCGGACAGGGAAAGTGACTGAAGCTTTCTTT
CASSPRTGKVTEAFF
>TRBJ2-7|-|TRBV2|once
TGTGCCAGCAGTGAAAAGGGTTTGGGGGCCAGCCACTTC
CASSEKGLGASHF
>TRBJ2-2|-|TRBV9|-
TGTGCCAGCAGCGTAGATTACAGGGATTACGCCGGGGAGCTGTTTTTT
CASSVDYRDYAGELFF
>TRBJ2-5|TRBD2|TRBV28|-
TGTGCCAGCAGTTCTACATTGACTAGCGGGATCCAAGAGACCCAGTACTTC
CASSSTLTSGIQETQYF
>TRBJ1-3|TRBD1|TRBV6-5|-
TGTGCCAGCAGAGCGACAGGGAATCGCGGAAACACCATATATTTT
CASRATGNRGNTIYF
>TRBJ1-2|-|TRBV18|-
TGTGCCAGCTCACCCCCTAACAGGGAATACACCTTC
CASSPPNREYTF
>TRBJ1-5|-|TRBV7-9|-
TGTGCCAGCAGCTTAGTAAGCCAGCCCCAGCATTTT
CASSLVSQPQHF
>TRBJ2-7|-|TRBV5-1|-
TGCGCCAGCGCGGGGAGGAGCTACGAGCAGTACTTC
CASAGRSYEQYF
>TRBJ2-1|-|TRBV4-3|-
TGCGCCAGCAGCCAAGAACGGTACAATGAGCAGTTCTTC
CASSQERYNEQFF
>TRBJ2-5|-|TRBV19|-
TGTGCCAGTAGTATAGGGAGGGGTAGAATCCAAGAGACCCAGTACTTC
CASSIGRGRIQETQYF
>TRBJ1-5|TRBD1|TRBV7-6|-
TGTGCCAGCAGCTTGGGACAGGGGCGCAATCAGCCCCAGCATTTT
CASSLGQGRNQPQHF
>TRBJ2-3|TRBD2|TRBV7-3|-
TGTGCCAGCAGCTTACTAGCGGGAGATGCAGATACGCAGTATTTT
CASSLLAGDADTQYF
>TRBJ2-5|TRBD2|TRBV5-1|-
TGCGCCAGCAGCTTCGGCGGGAGAGGGCAAGAGACCCAGTACTTC
CASSFGGRGQETQYF
>TRBJ1-2|-|TRBV11-1|few
TGTGCCAGCAGCTTATTGGGGGGCTATGGCTACACCTTC
CASSLLGGYGYTF
>TRBJ2-1|-|TRBV7-2|-
TGTGCCAGCAGCTTTGGGGGAGGTCTGAGAAATGAGCAGTTCTTC
CASSFGGGLRNEQFF
>TRBJ2-7|-|TRBV6-5|-
TGTGCCAGCAGTTACGGGCGGGGCTACGAGCAGTACTTC
CASSYGRGYEQYF
>TRBJ2-7|TRBD1|TRBV9|-
TGTGCCAGCAGCGTAGGGACAGGGGGAGGTTCCTACGAGCAGTACTTC
CASSVGTGGGSYEQYF
>TRBJ2-3|TRBD2|TRBV19|-
TGTGCCACCGGACTAGCGGGGACAGATACGCAGTATTTT
CATGLAGTDTQYF
>TRBJ2-7|TRBD2|TRBV5-1|-
TGCGCCAGCAGCTTGAATGTACTAGCGGACTACGAGCAGTACTTC
CASSLNVLADYEQYF
>TRBJ2-2|-|TRBV2|once
TGTGCCAGCAGTTACACGACAGGGAACACCGGGGAGCTGTTTTTT
CASSYTTGNTGELFF
>TRBJ2-2|TRBD2|TRBV5-4|-
TGTGCCAGCAGCTTGGGGCTAGCGGGAGGTACCGGGGAGCTGTTTTTT
CASSLGLAGGTGELFF
>TRBJ2-7|-|TRBV25-1|-
TGTGCCAGCAGTGGATTCGGCGAGCAGTACTTC
CASSGFGEQYF
>TRBJ2-7|-|TRBV18|-
TGTGCCAGCTCACCTGATTCGGGACTCTCATACGAGCAGTACTTC
CASSPDSGLSYEQYF
>TRBJ2-2|TRBD2|TRBV19|-
TGTGCCAGTAGTACCGGACTAGCGGGCCATCTTAGCACCGGGGAGCTGTTTTTT
CASSTGLAGHLSTGELFF
>TRBJ2-7|-|TRBV7-2|-
TGTGCCAGCAGCTTAGTGGACTATGGGGATGGGGAGCAGTACTTC
CASSLVDYGDGEQYF
>TRBJ1-2|TRBD1|TRBV7-2|-
TGTGCCAGCAGCTCGAGACGGGACAGAGATAACTATGGCTACACCTTC
CASSSRRDRDNYGYTF
>TRBJ1-2|-|TRBV19|-
TGTGCCAGTAGTATAGGCCCCGGTATCGACTATGGCTACACCTTC
CASSIGPGIDYGYTF
>TRBJ2-5|-|TRBV5-8|-
TGTGCCAGCAGCTCACCAAGCGAGGTTCAAGAGACCCAGTACTTC
CASSSPSEVQETQYF
>TRBJ2-7|-|TRBV28|few
TGTGCCAGCAGTTTATACAGGGTTAACGGCGAGCAGTACTTC
CASSLYRVNGEQYF
>TRBJ2-7|TRBD1|TRBV7-2|-
TGTGCCAGCAGCTACCGGGACAGCTCCTACGAGCAGTACTTC
CASSYRDSSYEQYF
>TRBJ2-3|TRBD2|TRBV14|-
TGTGCCAGCAGCCAAGAAAATCCGGGACTAGCTTTGACAGATACGCAGTATTTT
CASSQENPGLALTDTQYF
>TRBJ1-1|-|TRBV6-5|-
TGTGCCAGTGCGCGGGTTGAAGCTTTCTTT
CASARVEAFF
>TRBJ2-7|-|TRBV25-1|-
TGTGCCAGCAGTCTCGCCTACGAGCAGTACTTC
CASSLAYEQYF
>TRBJ2-7|TRBD2|TRBV9|-
TGTGCCAGCAGCCCGTCGGCTAGCGGGAGTTACGAGCAGTACTTC
CASSPSASGSYEQYF